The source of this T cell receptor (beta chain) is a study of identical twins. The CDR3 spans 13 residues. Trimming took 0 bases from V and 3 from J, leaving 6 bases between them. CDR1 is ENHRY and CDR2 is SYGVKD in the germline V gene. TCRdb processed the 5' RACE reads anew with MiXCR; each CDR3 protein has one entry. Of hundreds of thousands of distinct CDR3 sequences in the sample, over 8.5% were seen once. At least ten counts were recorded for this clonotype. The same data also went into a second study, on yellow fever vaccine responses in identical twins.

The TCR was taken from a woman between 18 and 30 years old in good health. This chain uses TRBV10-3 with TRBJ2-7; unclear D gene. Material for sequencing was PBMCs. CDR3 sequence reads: CAISESASYEQYF. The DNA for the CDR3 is TGTGCCATCAGTGAGTCTGCTAGCTACGAGCAGTACTTC.